The clone carrying this TCR beta chain was seen once. CDR1 and CDR2 from the germline V gene are SGHKS and YYEKEE (reference sequence). Trimming removed 8 bases from V and 3 bases from J, with 8 bases in between. The CDR3 runs 12 residues. Combining a sample-barcoded 5' primer with a J-beta primer mix, a second PCR ran for 7 to 11 cycles. One entry per CDR3 protein results from TCRdb running MiXCR on the 5' RACE reads. This sample has hundreds of thousands of distinct CDR3 sequences, with approximately 50% found just once. These data originate in a study of blood T cells in healthy people across ages.

Sequences were obtained from blood. This clonotype was sampled from a man aged 55 to 69 in good health. The chain links TRBV5-5 to TRBJ2-2; D gene ambiguous. The CDR3 DNA follows: TGTGCCAGTCGGACCTACACCGGGGAGCTGTTTTTT. The encoded protein is CASRTYTGELFF.